This T cell receptor (beta chain) is from a study of T-cell reconstitution after alpha-beta-depleted transplantation in children. Study-wide results and limits: Diversity and T-cell counts at one year after transplant derived mostly from new T cells.

Molecular barcoding with unique molecular identifiers was used for the TCRbeta library. MiXCR was run by TCRdb on the PCR reads, yielding one entry per CDR3 protein. Of roughly 670,000 distinct CDR3 sequences in the sample, around 14% were seen once. The length of the CDR3 is 15 residues. Trimming took 5 bases from V and 5 from J; bases not matched to a gene: 10. CDR1 and CDR2 from the germline V gene are LNHDA and SQIVND (reference sequence). Worth noting for this clonotype: What it recognizes is unknown.

The source material was PBMCs, sampled before TCRalphabeta/CD19-depleted stem cell transplant. The source of this sequence is a girl aged 2 to 10 with congenital amegakaryocytic thrombocytopenia, due to receive a stem cell transplant. V and J are TRBV19 and TRBJ2-5; 8 nucleotides agree with TRBD2. For the CDR3, the DNA is TGTGCCAGTAGTCCGGGAGAGGGACTAGTTGAGACCCAGTACTTC. It encodes CASSPGEGLVETQYF.